These 22 T cell receptor beta chains were sequenced from one sample in a study of cytomegalovirus exposure and HLA in healthy donors. Primers for the PCR totalled 60 Vbeta and 13 Jbeta. Sequencing used immunoSEQ multiplex PCR; TCRdb keeps in-frame clones, though not all of them. The data contain 150,000 to 200,000 clones, 84% of them singletons. The sequencing input was PBMCs. The receptors originated from a man between 18 and 29 years old in good health and CMV-seronegative.

CDR3 coding DNA: TGCGCCAGCAGCTTGGGCCGGGACAGGGTCTACGAGCAGTACTTC. It specifies CASSLGRDRVYEQYF. This chain uses TRBV5-1 with TRBJ2-7; 9 bases align to TRBD1. This CDR3 comprises 15 residues. V lost 0 bases to trimming and J lost 3 bases; unmatched junction nucleotides: 4. Germline V gene sequence: CDR1 SGHRS, CDR2 YFSETQ.

This chain connects TRBV18 to TRBJ2-5; 7 bases fit TRBD1. V was clipped by 4 bases and J by 1 base; unmatched bases: 12. Germline CDR1 and CDR2: KGHSH and LQKENI. The CDR3 loop spans 17 amino acids. In nucleotides, the CDR3 is TGTGCCAGCTCACGATGGGATTCCGGGACAGCCCAAGAGACCCAGTACTTC. Translated: CASSRWDSGTAQETQYF.

This clone was observed a handful of times. V usage is TRBV4-2 and J usage is TRBJ2-1, with 9 positions matching TRBD1. Germline values: CDR1 LGHNA, CDR2 YNFKEQ. The V and J ends lost 3 bases and 9 bases, in that order; junction bases with no gene match: 6. This CDR3 has 14 residues. The CDR3 protein is CASSHRTGDSEQFF. CDR3 DNA: TGTGCCAGCAGCCACCGGACAGGGGATAGTGAGCAGTTCTTC.

The chain is built from TRBV27 and TRBJ1-1; D possibly corresponds to TRBD1 (6 bases). Germline values: CDR1 MNHEY, CDR2 SMNVEV (reference sequence). V dropped 3 bases and J dropped 1 base, with 12 bases sitting between them. The CDR3 has 15 residues. The CDR3 here is CASSFSRTENTEAFF. The CDR3 DNA reads as TGTGCCAGCAGTTTTAGCCGGACAGAGAACACTGAAGCTTTCTTT.

J is TRBJ1-4 and V is TRBV6-1, with 9 bases identical to TRBD1. The junction had 11 bases not matched to a gene; V was cut back by 7 bases and J by 8 bases. Germline V gene sequence: CDR1 MNHNS, CDR2 SASEGT. This CDR3 spans 15 amino acids. CDR3 sequence (DNA): TGTGCCAGCACGCTCGGGACAGGGTTATTAGAAAAACTGTTTTTT. Amino acid sequence: CASTLGTGLLEKLFF.

The chain is built from TRBV28 and TRBJ2-7; weak D call: TRBD1 (6 bases). The germline V gene encodes CDR1 MDHEN and CDR2 SYDVKM. The CDR3 is 14 amino acids. V was trimmed by 2 bases and J by 4 bases, leaving 12 bases between them. The CDR3 DNA follows: TGTGCCAGCAGTTTAATGCAGGGGCGTTACGAGCAGTACTTC. It specifies CASSLMQGRYEQYF.

The chain uses TRBV15 and TRBJ2-1; 9 bases agree with TRBD2. The CDR3 covers 17 residues. Germline loops: CDR1 LNHNV, CDR2 YYDKDF (reference sequence). Unmatched junction bases numbered 16, after V lost 5 bases and J lost 8 bases. The DNA for the CDR3 is TGTGCCACCAGCCTACAGGGGTGGGCGGGAGGGCCCGATGAGCAGTTCTTC. Translated: CATSLQGWAGGPDEQFF.

The V gene is TRBV13, the J gene TRBJ2-7; TRBD1 matches at 9 bases. Trimming cost V 4 bases and J 3 bases; bases outside gene matches: 10. The CDR3 is 16 residues long. The germline CDR1 and CDR2 sequences are PRHDT and FYEKMQ (reference sequence). Here the CDR3 DNA reads TGTGCCAGCAGCTCGAGAAGGACAGGGGACGTCTACGAGCAGTACTTC. Translating gives CASSSRRTGDVYEQYF.

The rearrangement links TRBV19 to TRBJ1-5; TRBD1 aligns across 7 bases. V was clipped by 1 base and J by 6 bases; unmatched bases: 3. The CDR3 is 14 residues long. CDR1 and CDR2 (germline): LNHDA, SQIVND (reference sequence). Here the CDR3 reads CASSIGQGTQPQHF. CDR3 coding DNA: TGTGCCAGTAGTATAGGACAGGGAACTCAGCCCCAGCATTTT.

This chain connects TRBV2 to TRBJ1-1; D is ambiguous. The CDR3 loop spans 12 amino acids. V dropped 5 bases and J dropped 5 bases, with 9 bases sitting between them. Germline V gene sequence: CDR1 SNHLY, CDR2 FYNNEI. The CDR3: CASSHGVTEAFF. For the CDR3, the DNA is TGTGCCAGCAGTCACGGGGTGACTGAAGCTTTCTTT.

V usage is TRBV2 and J usage is TRBJ2-7; weak D call: TRBD2 (6 bases). V lost 5 bases to trimming and J lost 7 bases, with 21 bases between them. The CDR3 is made up of 15 amino acids. Per the germline V gene, CDR1 is SNHLY and CDR2 is FYNNEI. CDR3 in DNA: TGTGCCAGCAGTCAAAGGGGACTCCTGTTGAAGGAGCAGTACTTC. Translating gives CASSQRGLLLKEQYF.

The rearrangement links TRBV5-6 to TRBJ2-7; D unresolved. V was pared by 5 bases and J by 2 bases, with 5 bases between. There are 11 residues in the CDR3. Germline-derived CDR1 and CDR2 are SGHDT and YYEEEE. CDR3 sequence (DNA): TGTGCCAGCAGTCAAACCTACGAGCAGTACTTC. Translated: CASSQTYEQYF.

The chain links TRBV6-1 to TRBJ1-1; D not resolved. Germline V CDR1 and CDR2: MNHNS, SASEGT. Deletions cut 6 bases from V and 8 bases from J, with 10 bases between. The CDR3 contains 11 residues. The CDR3, as DNA: TGTGCCAGCAGGGAGGGAAGAGAAGCTTTCTTT. This translates into CASREGREAFF.

The chain joins TRBV11-2 to TRBJ1-4; D is ambiguous. The V gene lost 6 bases and the J gene lost 3 bases, with 11 bases spanning the gap. The CDR3 covers 14 residues. In germline, CDR1 is SGHAT, CDR2 FQNNGV. CDR3 sequence reads: CASRLGGSNEKLFF. DNA for the CDR3: TGTGCCAGCAGATTGGGAGGGTCTAATGAAAAACTGTTTTTT.

This clone has a handful of counts. The V call is TRBV2, the J call TRBJ2-1, with TRBD2 matching over 7 bases. Germline assignment: CDR1 SNHLY and CDR2 FYNNEI. Trimming removed 3 bases from V and 0 bases from J; junction bases left unmatched: 2. This CDR3 is 15 amino acids long. This CDR3 is CASSERESSYNEQFF. In DNA form, the CDR3 reads TGTGCCAGCAGTGAGCGGGAGAGCTCCTACAATGAGCAGTTCTTC.

The chain couples TRBV4-3 to TRBJ1-5, with D unclear. CDR3 length: 13 residues. Germline values: CDR1 LGHNA, CDR2 YSLEER. The V gene lost 0 bases and the J gene lost 8 bases, with 8 bases spanning the gap. The CDR3 nucleotides read TGCGCCAGCAGCCAAGATCGGCGGAAGCCCCAGCATTTT. Amino acid sequence: CASSQDRRKPQHF.

The V call is TRBV27, the J call TRBJ2-1; 8 bases map to TRBD2. The germline V gene encodes CDR1 MNHEY and CDR2 SMNVEV (reference sequence). The CDR3 runs 15 residues. The V and J ends lost 2 bases and 6 bases, in that order; junction bases with no gene match: 6. The CDR3 sequence: CASSLSGSAFNEQFF. The CDR3 bases are TGTGCCAGCAGTTTAAGCGGGAGCGCGTTCAATGAGCAGTTCTTC.

The V call is TRBV29-1, the J call TRBJ2-3, with 8 bases matching TRBD2. There are 15 residues in the CDR3. Looked up from germline, CDR1 is SQVTM and CDR2 is ANQGSEA. V shed 4 bases and J 5 bases; nucleotides not matched to a gene: 11. The CDR3 DNA reads TGCAGCGTTGTCCCACAGCGGGGGTTTCAAGATACGCAGTATTTT. Residues: CSVVPQRGFQDTQYF.

Here the CDR3 reads CASSVDQTSGRTDEQFF. The CDR3 coding sequence is TGTGCCAGCAGCGTAGACCAGACTAGTGGTCGAACAGATGAGCAGTTCTTC. V usage is TRBV9 and J usage is TRBJ2-1; D perhaps matches TRBD2 (6 bases). V was shortened by 0 bases and J by 8 bases, with 21 bases between the two germline ends. This CDR3 is 17 amino acids long. In germline, CDR1 is SGDLS, CDR2 YYNGEE.

V gene TRBV6-6 combines with J gene TRBJ2-7; D possibly corresponds to TRBD1 (6 bases). This CDR3 contains 14 residues. Germline V gene sequence: CDR1 MNHNY, CDR2 SVGAGI (reference sequence). V lost 5 bases and J lost 2, with 13 bases in between. The CDR3 protein is CASSPGTTAYEQYF. The CDR3 coding sequence is TGTGCCAGCAGTCCCGGGACAACAGCCTACGAGCAGTACTTC.

The chain uses TRBV4-2 and TRBJ2-2; D remains ambiguous. CDR1 and CDR2 from the germline V gene are LGHNA and YNFKEQ. V lost 4 bases and J 6 bases, leaving 15 bases between the germline ends. This CDR3 comprises 15 residues. The CDR3 spells CASSLSKSWSGELFF. The CDR3 nucleotides are TGTGCCAGCAGCCTTTCTAAGAGTTGGTCCGGGGAGCTGTTTTTT.

This clone was recorded once. V and J are TRBV7-2 and TRBJ1-2; tentatively, D is TRBD1 (5 bases). The CDR3 loop spans 15 amino acids. V lost 5 bases and J lost 7, with 20 bases in between. Germline V gene data show CDR1 as SGHTA and CDR2 as FQGNSA. CDR3 residues: CASSPPPGYETGYTF. The CDR3 DNA follows: TGTGCCAGCAGCCCCCCACCAGGGTACGAAACTGGCTACACCTTC.